Presented here are 31 T cell receptor beta chains from one specimen sequenced in a study of radiation and T cells in renal cell carcinoma. Generated by immunoSEQ multiplex PCR, the TCRdb table keeps only in-frame clones and is missing some. The table lists about 130,000 clones, 81% of them singletons. Indicated time point: blood 2 weeks post-SBRT. Treatment noted: 15 Gy SBRT to primary tumor, nephrectomy 4 weeks later. The input for sequencing was blood, taken from a patient whose treatment included radiotherapy and nephrectomy. The origin of the receptors is a man between 45 and 60 years old with renal cell carcinoma.

The chain recombines TRBV5-1 with TRBJ2-7; tentatively, D is TRBD1 (5 bases). The CDR3 runs to 13 residues. With 4 bases removed from V and 2 bases from J, the gap between germline ends came to 10 bases. Germline V gene lookup returns CDR1 SGHRS and CDR2 YFSETQ. The CDR3 DNA reads as TGCGCCAGCAGCCAGACAGTAGCCTACGAGCAGTACTTC. This gives the protein CASSQTVAYEQYF. The variable domain in full, with the rest retrieved from reference TRBV5-1 and TRBJ2-7, is KAGVTQTPRYLIKTRGQQVTLSCSPISGHRSVSWYQQTPGQGLQFLFEYFSETQRNKGNFPGRFSGRQFSNSRSEMNVSTLELGDSALYLCASSQTVAYEQYFGPGTRLTVT.

This chain uses TRBV28 with TRBJ1-5; 11 bases map to TRBD1. CDR3 size: 15 residues. Germline V gene sequence: CDR1 MDHEN, CDR2 SYDVKM. The V gene end was trimmed by 6 bases and the J gene end by 6 bases; junction bases not matched to a gene: 7. The CDR3 loop reads CASSTGQGVAQPQHF. CDR3 nucleotide sequence: TGTGCCAGCAGCACGGGACAGGGGGTCGCTCAGCCCCAGCATTTT.

This chain uses TRBV4-1 with TRBJ1-6; no clear D. Germline CDR1 is MGHRA and CDR2 is YSYEKL. The ends were cut back, 1 base at V and 7 bases at J, with 11 bases in the middle. This CDR3 has 15 amino acids. The CDR3 loop is CASSQADGPNSPLHF. The CDR3 DNA follows: TGCGCCAGCAGCCAAGCTGACGGACCAAATTCACCCCTCCACTTT.

This rearrangement joins TRBV27 to TRBJ1-5; 7 bases map to TRBD1. The V gene's germline CDR1 is MNHEY and CDR2 SMNVEV (reference sequence). CDR3 length: 17 residues. The junction had 15 bases not matched to a gene; V was cut back by 4 bases and J by 6 bases. CDR3 loop: CASSSPPPSTGFQPQHF. The CDR3 DNA sequence: TGTGCCAGCAGTTCTCCACCCCCCTCGACAGGGTTTCAGCCCCAGCATTTT.

The count of this clone is one. This chain connects TRBV7-2 to TRBJ2-3; D perhaps matches TRBD1 (6 bases). V was clipped by 5 bases and J by 2 bases, with 14 bases between them. In germline, CDR1 is SGHTA, CDR2 FQGNSA. The CDR3 has 15 residues. This chain's CDR3 is CASSVLGQFTDTQYF. The CDR3 bases are TGTGCCAGCAGCGTGCTAGGACAGTTCACAGATACGCAGTATTTT.

CDR3 protein: CASSQDGLYTDTQYF. DNA for the CDR3: TGTGCCAGCAGCCAAGATGGGCTGTACACAGATACGCAGTATTTT. The rearrangement links TRBV4-2 to TRBJ2-3, with no clear D. Trimming stripped 0 bases from V and 2 bases from J, with 9 bases between. Germline V gene sequence: CDR1 LGHNA, CDR2 YNFKEQ. The CDR3 is made up of 15 amino acids.

This clone showed up just a few times. The chain is built from TRBV4-3 and TRBJ1-1; TRBD1 matches 7 bases. The CDR3 sequence is 15 residues long. Germline V lookup: CDR1 LGHNA, CDR2 YSLEER. J gave up 1 base and V 5 bases, and 7 bases lay outside the gene matches. The CDR3 region has the DNA TGCGCCAGCAGCGACCACAGGGGAGGGAACACTGAAGCTTTCTTT. This gives the protein CASSDHRGGNTEAFF.

The chain has TRBV6-1 and TRBJ2-2; 10 bases agree with TRBD1. CDR3 size: 15 residues. Germline CDR1 reads MNHNS; CDR2 reads SASEGT. J lost 4 bases, V lost 3 bases, and 2 bases had no gene match. As DNA, the CDR3 is TGTGCCAGCAGTGATAGGGACAGGGGCACCGGGGAGCTGTTTTTT. Protein sequence: CASSDRDRGTGELFF.

The V and J genes are TRBV18 and TRBJ1-2, with D possibly being TRBD1 (5 bases). This CDR3 is built from 16 residues. The V end was cut by 2 bases, the J end by 10 bases, with 23 bases between. CDR1 is KGHSH, CDR2 LQKENI, per germline. CDR3 DNA sequence: TGTGCCAGCTCACCAGGTCTTCCAGCCGAAAGACAGACCTACACCTTC. Encoded protein: CASSPGLPAERQTYTF.

This chain uses TRBV30 with TRBJ2-1; no firm D call. This CDR3 region has 13 residues. Trimming pared 4 bases from V and 7 bases from J, leaving 14 bases between. Germline values: CDR1 GTSNPN, CDR2 SVGIG (reference sequence). CDR3 DNA sequence: TGTGCCTGGACTCGGTTAAGGGTAAATGAGCAGTTCTTC. Its protein is CAWTRLRVNEQFF.

The gene calls are TRBV19 and TRBJ2-1; 9 nucleotides match TRBD2. From germline, CDR1 is LNHDA and CDR2 SQIVND (reference sequence). CDR3 size: 16 residues. V was clipped by 3 bases and J by 7 bases; unmatched bases: 10. The CDR3 here is CASSIPQSSGKNEQFF. In nucleotides, the CDR3 is TGTGCCAGTAGTATTCCCCAGTCTAGCGGGAAAAATGAGCAGTTCTTC.

This clone was seen only once. The CDR3 DNA is TGTGCCAGCAGCTCGGGTAATCCCTACGAGCAGTACTTC. Protein product: CASSSGNPYEQYF. V usage is TRBV7-2 and J usage is TRBJ2-7, with no clear D. Between the trimmed V and J ends, which lost 4 bases and 2 bases, there was a span of 9 bases. From germline, CDR1 is SGHTA and CDR2 FQGNSA. This CDR3 has 13 amino acids.

The rearrangement links TRBV4-3 to TRBJ1-2; 7 nucleotides line up with TRBD1. Germline V gene lookup returns CDR1 LGHNA and CDR2 YSLEER. The V gene end was trimmed by 3 bases and the J gene end by 4 bases; junction bases not matched to a gene: 17. This CDR3 is 18 amino acids long. CDR3 bases: TGCGCCAGCAGCCAGGATGGGAACCACAGGGGAATGAGCTATGGCTACACCTTC. This codes for CASSQDGNHRGMSYGYTF.

The sample holds one count of this clone. The chain joins TRBV7-3 to TRBJ2-2; D uncertain. This CDR3 has 13 residues. Trimming pared 1 base from V and 4 bases from J, leaving 4 bases between. The germline V gene has CDR1 SGHTA and CDR2 FQGTGA. CDR3 coding DNA: TGTGCCAGCAGCTTAAGTATCACCGGGGAGCTGTTTTTT. Protein product: CASSLSITGELFF. The full variable domain, in which reference TRBV7-3 and TRBJ2-2 provide the parts outside the CDR3, is GAGVSQTPSNKVTEKGKYVELRCDPISGHTALYWYRQSLGQGPEFLIYFQGTGAADDSGLPNDRFFAVRPEGSVSTLKIQRTERGDSAVYLCASSLSITGELFFGEGSRLTVL.

The rearrangement uses TRBV4-2 and TRBJ2-3; D not resolved. This CDR3 is built from 14 residues. Per the germline V gene, CDR1 is LGHNA and CDR2 is YNFKEQ. The V and J ends lost 4 bases and 4 bases respectively, with 12 bases between them. CDR3 sequence: CASSLSDLADTQYF. CDR3 sequence (DNA): TGTGCCAGCAGCCTCAGCGACCTAGCAGATACGCAGTATTTT.

This chain connects TRBV4-2 to TRBJ2-1, with 10 nucleotides matching TRBD2. This CDR3 region has 16 residues. The trim removed 0 bases at V and 6 bases at J, leaving 5 bases unmatched. Germline V gene data show CDR1 as LGHNA and CDR2 as YNFKEQ. The CDR3 reads CASSQDIASGGNEQFF. In nucleotides, the CDR3 is TGTGCCAGCAGCCAAGATATCGCTAGCGGGGGCAATGAGCAGTTCTTC.

The chain carries TRBV5-6 and TRBJ2-7, with D tentatively TRBD1 or TRBD2 (5 bases each). This CDR3 is built from 13 residues. Germline lookup yields CDR1 SGHDT and CDR2 YYEEEE. V dropped 3 bases and J dropped 1 base, with 8 bases sitting between them. The CDR3 spells CASSWDASYEQYF. As DNA, the CDR3 is TGTGCCAGCAGCTGGGACGCTTCCTACGAGCAGTACTTC. Full variable domain (remainder filled in from reference TRBV5-6 and TRBJ2-7): DAGVTQSPTHLIKTRGQQVTLRCSPKSGHDTVSWYQQALGQGPQFIFQYYEEEERQRGNFPDRFSGHQFPNYSSELNVNALLLGDSALYLCASSWDASYEQYFGPGTRLTVT.

V and J are TRBV19 and TRBJ2-2, with D perhaps TRBD1 (6 bases). Trimming took off 1 base at V and 4 bases at J, with 10 bases between the two ends. Germline assignment: CDR1 LNHDA and CDR2 SQIVND (reference sequence). The CDR3 is 15 amino acids. The DNA of the CDR3 is TGTGCCAGTAGTATAGGCAGGGGTAGCACCGGGGAGCTGTTTTTT. Translation: CASSIGRGSTGELFF.

This clone was seen once. This chain links TRBV28 with TRBJ2-3, with unresolved D. The CDR3 length is 13 residues. Deletions cut 5 bases from V and 6 bases from J, with 12 bases between. Germline loops: CDR1 MDHEN, CDR2 SYDVKM. CDR3 DNA: TGTGCCAGCAGTCCCCGGGCCGCTGATACGCAGTATTTT. Protein sequence: CASSPRAADTQYF.

The chain combines TRBV9 with TRBJ1-3; the D gene is possibly TRBD1 (5 bases). Trimming left V 3 bases short and J 4 bases short, with 17 bases between. The CDR3 length is 16 residues. The germline gives CDR1 SGDLS, CDR2 YYNGEE. CDR3: CASSAAPGGTGNTIYF. Here the CDR3 DNA reads TGTGCCAGCAGCGCCGCCCCGGGGGGTACCGGAAACACCATATATTTT. The whole variable domain, filled in from reference TRBV9 and TRBJ1-3, reads DSGVTQTPKHLITATGQRVTLRCSPRSGDLSVYWYQQSLDQGLQFLIQYYNGEERAKGNILERFSAQQFPDLHSELNLSSLELGDSALYFCASSAAPGGTGNTIYFGEGSWLTVV.

The chain carries TRBV7-6 and TRBJ2-2; no clear D gene. The CDR3 has 12 amino acids. V was pared by 5 bases and J by 2 bases, with 3 bases between. Germline CDR1 and CDR2: SGHVS and FNYEAQ. The CDR3 DNA follows: TGTGCCAGCAGCACAAACACCGGGGAGCTGTTTTTT. This sequence encodes CASSTNTGELFF.

The chain joins TRBV7-8 to TRBJ2-3; tentatively, D is TRBD1 or TRBD2 (7 bases each). Germline CDR1 is SGHVS and CDR2 is FQNEAQ. The CDR3 covers 15 residues. V lost 2 bases and J lost 4, with 13 bases in between. The CDR3 region has the DNA TGTGCCAGCAGCTTACAGGGGGGGATGTCAGATACGCAGTATTTT. This gives the protein CASSLQGGMSDTQYF.

The V gene is TRBV7-9, the J gene TRBJ1-2, with D perhaps TRBD1 (5 bases). This CDR3 is 14 amino acids long. Germline V gives CDR1 SEHNR, CDR2 FQNEAQ (reference sequence). V was trimmed by 3 bases and J by 5 bases, leaving 13 bases between them. CDR3 nucleotides: TGTGCCAGCAGCTTCGAGGGGTTACGGTATGGCTACACCTTC. Its protein is CASSFEGLRYGYTF.

In the case of this clone: This sample also contains other DNA sequences that code for the same CDR3. This chain uses TRBV7-2 with TRBJ2-1; D might be TRBD1 or TRBD2, each matching 5 bases. From germline, CDR1 is SGHTA and CDR2 FQGNSA. V lost 4 bases to trimming and J lost 0 bases, with 10 bases between them. This CDR3 has 15 amino acids. The CDR3 sequence is CASSSAGSSYNEQFF. Written as DNA, the CDR3 is TGTGCCAGCAGCTCGGCAGGGAGCTCCTACAATGAGCAGTTCTTC.

CDR3 DNA sequence: TGTGCCAGCAGCGTTAGCGGGACCGGGGAGCTGTTTTTT. Protein: CASSVSGTGELFF. The V and J genes are TRBV27 and TRBJ2-2, with TRBD2 matching 7 bases. The CDR3 extends over 13 amino acids. Germline loops: CDR1 MNHEY, CDR2 SMNVEV (reference sequence). V lost 6 bases and J lost 5; bases outside the gene matches: 3.

The CDR3 coding sequence is TGCGCCAGCAGCCCCCACAGCGGGAACTCAGATACGCAGTATTTT. Its protein is CASSPHSGNSDTQYF. The chain joins TRBV5-1 to TRBJ2-3, with TRBD2 identical over 7 bases. This CDR3 has 15 residues. Germline CDR1 SGHRS, CDR2 YFSETQ. V dropped 4 bases and J dropped 4; count of bases not matched to a gene: 9.

The chain links TRBV5-1 to TRBJ2-3; 7 bases align to TRBD1. Germline V CDR1 and CDR2: SGHRS, YFSETQ. The CDR3 length is 16 residues. V was pared by 3 bases and J by 0 bases, with 7 bases of the junction left unmatched. CDR3 DNA sequence: TGCGCCAGCAGCTCTCTGACAGGGTCTAGCACAGATACGCAGTATTTT. Residues: CASSSLTGSSTDTQYF.

The genes are TRBV5-1 and TRBJ1-2; D unclear. The CDR3 runs 13 residues. The germline V gene encodes CDR1 SGHRS and CDR2 YFSETQ. V was trimmed by 2 bases and J by 3 bases, leaving 8 bases between them. The DNA of the CDR3 is TGCGCCAGCAGCTTCGACGGAGACTATGGCTACACCTTC. Amino acid sequence: CASSFDGDYGYTF.

This clone has only a few counts. V gene TRBV30 combines with J gene TRBJ1-3; D is possibly TRBD1 (5 bases). The CDR3 is 14 residues long. Trimming shortened V by 5 bases and J by 0 bases, and 11 bases separated the two germline ends. CDR1 is GTSNPN and CDR2 is SVGIG in the germline V gene (reference sequence). The CDR3: CAWGTGNSGNTIYF. The CDR3 coding sequence is TGTGCCTGGGGAACAGGTAACTCTGGAAACACCATATATTTT.

The V gene is TRBV6-5, the J gene TRBJ2-7; D remains unclear. Germline CDR1 reads MNHEY; CDR2 reads SVGAGI. This CDR3 is built from 14 residues. Trimming removed 0 bases at V and 0 bases at J, with 6 bases between. The CDR3 is CASSYSGGSYEQYF. As DNA, the CDR3 is TGTGCCAGCAGTTACTCGGGCGGCTCCTACGAGCAGTACTTC.

Comment on this clone: One end of the junction is discordant with germline, which a read error may explain. The chain links TRBV23-1 to TRBJ1-6; possibly TRBD1 for D (6 bases). TRBV23-1 is an ORF; its function is uncertain. The CDR3 extends over 15 amino acids. The CDR3 here is CASGHRHRGNSPLHF. In DNA form, the CDR3 reads TGCGCCAGCGGTCACAGGCATAGGGGGAATTCACCCCTCCACTTT.